Given below is one T cell receptor (beta chain) in context. Its target is not known. The table came from immunoSEQ multiplex PCR; TCRdb's copy has only in-frame clones and leaves some out. The sample lists fewer than 110,000 clones, about 91% occurring once. This specimen belongs to a study of graft-versus-host responses after intestinal transplantation. Study-level background: Recipients were all induced with anti-thymocyte globulin, then given tacrolimus and steroids for around three years. Findings of the study overall: Early post-transplant HvG declines showed an association with peak circulating GvH clone levels.

CDR1 and CDR2 (germline): MNHNS, SASEGT. The V gene end was trimmed by 5 bases and the J gene end by 9 bases; junction bases not matched to a gene: 7. The CDR3 spans 14 residues. The sequence was obtained from a human donor who was the organ donor for an intestinal transplant. This specimen consisted of unstimulated CD4+ T cells sorted from spleen or lymph node cells, obtained before transplant. The V and J genes are TRBV6-1 and TRBJ1-6, with 7 bases fitting TRBD1. The CDR3 nucleotides read TGTGCCAGCAGTTCGCACAGGGGCTTTTCACCCCTCCACTTT. It codes for CASSSHRGFSPLHF.